The present T cell receptor beta chain was sequenced within a study of control samples from healthy donors and cancer patients. The protocol was immunoSEQ multiplex PCR, while the TCRdb copy is restricted to in-frame clones and leaves out a portion. The sample contains over 40,000 clones, around nine tenths of which appear only once. The CDR3 covers 12 residues. V was clipped by 7 bases and J by 5 bases, with 11 bases between them. The specimen was PBMCs. This receptor was obtained from a man over 45 with head and neck cancer. The chain is built from TRBV12-3 or TRBV12-4 and TRBJ2-5; maybe TRBD2 (6 bases). CDR3 nucleotides: TGTGCCAGCACGGGGGAAGGGGAGACCCAGTACTTC. Translating gives CASTGEGETQYF.